This TCR beta chain originates from a study of T-cell reconstitution after alpha-beta-depleted transplantation in children. General study findings and limits: T-cell numbers and diversity one year post-transplant derived largely from freshly generated T cells.

This clonotype was detected many times. Its antigen is unknown. Preparation of the TCRbeta library used unique molecular identifiers. Using its own MiXCR run on the PCR reads, TCRdb lists one record per CDR3 protein. Of roughly 160,000 distinct CDR3 sequences in the sample, approximately 10% were seen once. V lost 4 bases and J lost 2; bases outside the gene matches: 6. This CDR3 contains 15 residues. Germline lookup yields CDR1 MGHRA and CDR2 YSYEKL. This sequence originates from a boy aged 2 to 10 with acute myeloid leukemia, due to receive a stem cell transplant. The chain employs TRBV4-1 and TRBJ2-5; 8 nucleotides align to TRBD2. The source material was PBMCs, sampled before TCRalphabeta/CD19-depleted stem cell transplant. The CDR3 region is CASSPSGGDQETQYF. The CDR3 nucleotides read TGCGCCAGCAGCCCATCCGGGGGGGATCAAGAGACCCAGTACTTC.